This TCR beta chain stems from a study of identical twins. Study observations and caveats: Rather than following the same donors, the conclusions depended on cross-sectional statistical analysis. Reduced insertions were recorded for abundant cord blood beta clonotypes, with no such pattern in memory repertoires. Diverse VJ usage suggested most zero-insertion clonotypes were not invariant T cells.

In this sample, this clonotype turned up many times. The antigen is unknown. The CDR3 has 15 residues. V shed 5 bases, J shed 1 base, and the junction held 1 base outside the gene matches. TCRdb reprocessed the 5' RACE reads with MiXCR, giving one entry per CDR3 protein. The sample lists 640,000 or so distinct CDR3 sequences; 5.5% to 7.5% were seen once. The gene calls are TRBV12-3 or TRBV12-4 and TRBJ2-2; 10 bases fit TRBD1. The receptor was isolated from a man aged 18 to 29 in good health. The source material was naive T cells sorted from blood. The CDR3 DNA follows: TGTGCCAGCAGTGGACAGGGGGGGAACACCGGGGAGCTGTTTTTT. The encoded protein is CASSGQGGNTGELFF.